The 21 T cell receptor beta chains presented below share a single source sample, sequenced in a study of beta chain features in type 1 diabetes. Whole-study results and caveats: A moderate, significant TCRB CDR3 shortening appeared in type 1 diabetes across four CD4+ subsets.

The isolated RNA, all of it, was reverse transcribed, so expressed TCRB transcripts were what got sequenced. The assay was immunoSEQ multiplex PCR, and TCRdb's table has in-frame clones only and misses some. The data hold approximately 250,000 clones, with under 13% observed a single time. The antigens these receptors bind are not known. The source material was naive CD4+ T cells from blood. The receptors here all came from a man younger than 45 with type 1 diabetes.

This clone was found a few times. A read error may account for a junction end that differs from germline. The chain couples TRBV7-7 to TRBJ2-5; no reliable D call. The CDR3 totals 14 residues. CDR1 is SSHAT and CDR2 is FNYEAQ in the germline V gene (reference sequence). The CDR3 sequence: CASSLGTAQETQYF. The DNA of the CDR3 is TGTGCTAGCAGCTTAGGAACAGCTCAAGAGACCCAGTACTTC.

This clone was detected a few times. The chain joins TRBV7-8 to TRBJ2-5; 10 bases line up with TRBD1. This CDR3 is 14 amino acids long. V shed 7 bases, J shed 7 bases, and the junction held 9 bases outside the gene matches. Looked up from germline, CDR1 is SGHVS and CDR2 is FQNEAQ. CDR3 in amino acids: CASTDRGRMGTQYF. In nucleotides, the CDR3 is TGTGCCAGCACAGACAGGGGGCGAATGGGGACCCAGTACTTC.

This clone was counted between two and nine times. The V and J genes are TRBV7-3 and TRBJ2-5, with 12 bases fitting TRBD2. The germline V gene has CDR1 SGHTA and CDR2 FQGTGA. J gave up 10 bases and V 3 bases, and 3 bases lay outside the gene matches. This CDR3 is built from 13 residues. The CDR3 DNA sequence: TGTGCCAGCAGCTTGACTAGCGGGGGTGACCAGTACTTC. The encoded protein is CASSLTSGGDQYF.

In its sample, this clone was seen a few times. As DNA, the CDR3 is TGCAGCGTTGCCGAGAGCGGCAATCAGCCCCAGCATTTT. It specifies CSVAESGNQPQHF. The chain couples TRBV29-1 to TRBJ1-5; no clear D gene. The CDR3 is 13 residues long. V lost 4 bases and J lost 2, with 9 bases in between. The germline gives CDR1 SQVTM, CDR2 ANQGSEA.

This clone was picked up a small number of times. V gene TRBV7-9 combines with J gene TRBJ1-2; 8 positions agree with TRBD1. CDR1 is SEHNR, CDR2 FQNEAQ, per germline (reference sequence). This CDR3 comprises 17 residues. Losses at the gene ends were 0 bases for V and 2 bases for J; bases not matched to a gene: 8. CDR3 nucleotides: TGTGCCAGCAGCTTAGCGGTTGGGCAGGGGGCAAACTATGGCTACACCTTC. It encodes CASSLAVGQGANYGYTF.

J is TRBJ1-2 and V is TRBV15; D call uncertain. Germline V gene sequence: CDR1 LNHNV, CDR2 YYDKDF (reference sequence). V was cut by 5 bases and J by 4 bases, with 11 bases left in between. The CDR3 covers 13 residues. The CDR3 DNA sequence: TGTGCCACCAGCCACGGAGCCGTCTATGGCTACACCTTC. The encoded protein is CATSHGAVYGYTF.

This clone was observed a handful of times. V is TRBV15 and J is TRBJ2-5; 8 nucleotides match TRBD2. This CDR3 has 16 amino acids. CDR1 is LNHNV, CDR2 YYDKDF, per germline (reference sequence). V gave up 1 base and J gave up 1 base; unmatched junction bases: 5. CDR3 loop: CATSRVGGGLQETQYF. CDR3 DNA: TGTGCCACCAGCAGAGTCGGGGGGGGTCTCCAAGAGACCCAGTACTTC.

Only a few counts were recorded for this clone. The rearrangement links TRBV7-9 to TRBJ1-2, with D unclear. The germline V and J ends were trimmed by 5 bases and 6 bases, with 16 bases remaining between them. CDR3 size: 14 residues. CDR1 and CDR2 from the germline V gene are SEHNR and FQNEAQ (reference sequence). The CDR3 region is CASSQDKQFHGYTF. CDR3 DNA: TGTGCCAGCAGCCAAGATAAACAGTTCCATGGCTACACCTTC.

This clone was recorded a few times. CDR3 sequence: CASSNRDRRGEQFF. CDR3 sequence (DNA): TGTGCCAGCAGCAACCGGGACAGAAGGGGCGAGCAGTTCTTC. The rearrangement uses TRBV7-2 and TRBJ2-1; TRBD1 matches at 7 bases. The V segment lost 5 bases and the J segment 10 bases; nucleotides outside the gene matches: 11. This CDR3 is built from 14 residues. Germline V gene lookup returns CDR1 SGHTA and CDR2 FQGNSA.

Comments on this clone: At the DNA level, this CDR3 is encoded by other sequences in the same sample as well. This rearrangement joins TRBV5-1 to TRBJ2-1; tentatively, D is TRBD2 (6 bases). This CDR3 is built from 15 residues. Trimming removed 0 bases at V and 0 bases at J, with 7 bases between. The V gene's germline CDR1 is SGHRS and CDR2 YFSETQ. This chain's CDR3 is CASSLAGSSYNEQFF. The CDR3 DNA sequence: TGCGCCAGCAGCTTGGCCGGGAGCTCCTACAATGAGCAGTTCTTC.

This chain uses TRBV27 with TRBJ2-7, with TRBD1 matching over 8 bases. This CDR3 comprises 15 residues. Germline CDR1 reads MNHEY; CDR2 reads SMNVEV (reference sequence). The V segment lost 6 bases and the J segment 3 bases; nucleotides outside the gene matches: 10. CDR3: CASSRSGTGLYEQYF. As DNA, the CDR3 is TGTGCCAGCAGCCGCTCCGGGACAGGCCTCTACGAGCAGTACTTC.

This clone occurred a few times. This chain links TRBV6-6 with TRBJ1-2, with a weak D call TRBD1 (6 bases). Trimming removed 8 bases at V and 4 bases at J, with 17 bases between. The CDR3 has 14 residues. The germline V gene encodes CDR1 MNHNY and CDR2 SVGAGI (reference sequence). The CDR3 protein is CASEQSLTGYGYTF. The CDR3 DNA follows: TGTGCCAGCGAACAAAGCCTGACAGGCTATGGCTACACCTTC.

This clone turned up a few times. The chain combines TRBV5-1 with TRBJ2-3; 8 bases agree with TRBD1. This CDR3 region has 14 residues. With V trimmed by 4 bases and J by 0 bases, 1 base remained unmatched. Germline assignment: CDR1 SGHRS and CDR2 YFSETQ. Written as DNA, the CDR3 is TGCGCCAGCAGCAACAGGGGGAGCACAGATACGCAGTATTTT. Protein: CASSNRGSTDTQYF.

This clone occurred a few times. The CDR3 region is CATGHTNTEAFF. For the CDR3, the DNA is TGTGCCACCGGACACACGAACACTGAAGCTTTCTTT. This chain joins TRBV28 and TRBJ1-1; tentative D call: TRBD1 (5 bases). Trimming cost V 10 bases and J 1 base, with 10 bases left between them. The CDR3 is made up of 12 amino acids. The germline V gene encodes CDR1 MDHEN and CDR2 SYDVKM.

This clone occurred a few times. The chain employs TRBV29-1 and TRBJ1-2, with a possible D match to TRBD1 (5 bases). Germline V gene data show CDR1 as SQVTM and CDR2 as ANQGSEA. V lost 4 bases and J 7 bases, leaving 19 bases between the germline ends. The CDR3 has 14 residues. CDR3 region: CSVGGWGRDSGYTF. The CDR3 DNA reads as TGCAGCGTTGGTGGTTGGGGCAGGGATAGTGGCTACACCTTC.

The chain recombines TRBV7-6 with TRBJ1-3, with D maybe TRBD1 (5 bases). Germline CDR1 is SGHVS and CDR2 is FNYEAQ. The CDR3 loop spans 14 amino acids. Trimming stripped 8 bases from V and 0 bases from J, with 11 bases between. The CDR3 DNA reads TGTGCCAGCGGCCCGACAGTCTCTGGAAACACCATATATTTT. It encodes CASGPTVSGNTIYF.

J is TRBJ1-2 and V is TRBV19; 8 positions agree with TRBD1. Trimming at V came to 3 bases and at J to 5 bases, leaving 5 bases not matched to a gene. Germline V gives CDR1 LNHDA, CDR2 SQIVND (reference sequence). CDR3 length equals 14 residues. The CDR3 DNA follows: TGTGCCAGTAGTATCGACAGGGGAGGATATGGCTACACCTTC. Protein: CASSIDRGGYGYTF.

This clone has only a few counts. The J gene is TRBJ2-5, the V gene TRBV30; D possibly corresponds to TRBD2 (6 bases). CDR3 length: 11 residues. V was cut by 5 bases and J by 2 bases, with 6 bases left in between. CDR1 is GTSNPN, CDR2 SVGIG, per germline (reference sequence). This chain's CDR3 is CAWGGQETQYF. DNA of the CDR3: TGTGCCTGGGGGGGGCAAGAGACCCAGTACTTC.

This chain uses TRBV29-1 with TRBJ1-1; a possible D gene is TRBD1 (5 bases). V lost 6 bases and J lost 0, with 11 bases in between. The CDR3 contains 13 residues. From germline, CDR1 is SQVTM and CDR2 ANQGSEA. The CDR3 nucleotides read TGCAGCGTGGAGGGGACCTTGAACACTGAAGCTTTCTTT. Translated, it gives CSVEGTLNTEAFF.

V usage is TRBV6-5 and J usage is TRBJ1-4, with 9 bases lining up with TRBD1. The CDR3 runs 14 residues. Trimming at V came to 5 bases and at J to 5 bases, leaving 3 bases not matched to a gene. Germline CDR1 MNHEY, CDR2 SVGAGI. The CDR3 spells CASSDRGGNEKLFF. The CDR3 DNA reads as TGTGCCAGCAGTGACAGGGGGGGGAATGAAAAACTGTTTTTT.

This rearrangement joins TRBV6-4 to TRBJ2-1; 10 bases are shared with TRBD2. V was pared by 2 bases and J by 7 bases, with 5 bases of the junction left unmatched. The germline CDR1 and CDR2 sequences are MRHNA and SNTAGT. CDR3 length: 15 residues. CDR3 in DNA: TGTGCCAGCAGTGACATCCTAGCGGGGGTTAATGAGCAGTTCTTC. This translates into CASSDILAGVNEQFF.